This record concerns one T cell receptor (beta chain) sequence. The target of this receptor is not known. Base qualities are not recorded, but no much larger clone differs from it by a single base. The data were taken from a study of blood T cell repertoires in COVID-19 (dated by TCRdb to about 2020). Regarding the complete study: Samples from collaborators originated in the United States, Italy and Spain and spanned both the acute and convalescent phases of COVID-19. The material from the prospective study consisted of cDNA or gDNA derived from T cells, B-cell-depleted T cells, or PBMCs. Subjects who had been exposed to COVID-19, were actively infected with it, or had recovered from it provided the deeply sampled blood TCRbeta repertoires that made up the dataset. The repertoires were released in a freely available public database meant as a resource for research on the immune response to SARS-CoV-2. The samples were drawn from two sources: the first 160 participants of the ongoing ImmuneRACE study, and 1,254 subjects contributed by 6 global collaborators. Nearly every sample came with metadata listing a de-identified subject ID, COVID-19 status, age in years and sex. HLA class I and class II types, where available, came from metadata supplied by the sample provider rather than from assay-based typing.

Its CDR3 holds 16 amino acids, cysteine through phenylalanine. Just the 48-base CDR3 DNA is kept, in frame starting at base 1. The germline V end is reduced by 3 bases and the J end by 4 bases; junction bases left unmatched: 8. CDR1 and CDR2 are drawn from the germline V gene: MGHRA, YSYEKL. The immunoSEQ Assay, a bias-controlled multiplex PCR, was used to amplify TCRbeta CDR3 regions from genomic DNA. The paper's data handling went like this. The number of nucleated cells in each sample was estimated from the amplification of reference gene primers within the assay. To quantify the absolute abundance of each unique TCRbeta CDR3 rearrangement, sequence reads were collapsed and filtered. For each sample, productive Simpson clonality was calculated by taking the square root of Simpson's diversity index across productive rearrangements. The table comes from immuneACCESS by way of TCRdb, which keeps in-frame sequences with V and J called. Part of the clones is missing from these tables; in studies checked, under half for an unresolved V gene and the rest for unknown reasons. The V and J calls and clone size were taken over from that table, and D and trimming were inferred from the DNA. The table for this sample lists about 160,000 clones; about 85% of them were counted only once. The biggest ten clones account for roughly 5% of the sample.

Overall results and qualifications from the work: The amount of clinical and demographic metadata varied by source and participant and was provided uncurated.

One collaborating source in Seattle enrolled patients while the patients were actively infected and followed the patients over time throughout the course of disease. Collaborating institutions collected whole blood in K2EDTA tubes following their own protocols. For TCRbeta analysis, collaborators shipped samples as frozen whole blood, isolated PBMCs, or DNA extracted from either of those sample types. Sequenced sample: peripheral blood. The source of this sequence is a woman aged 45 to 65 with COVID-19, enrolled during active disease. Here the chain combines TRBV4-1 and TRBJ2-3; TRBD2 matches 9 bases in the middle. The encoded CDR3 is CASSQATSGIADTQYF. The sequenced DNA: TGCGCCAGCAGCCAGGCGACTAGCGGTATCGCAGATACGCAGTATTTT.